The 20 T cell receptor beta chains listed next were all sequenced from one sample in a study of lymphopenia after photon versus proton radiotherapy. The assay was immunoSEQ multiplex PCR, and TCRdb's table has in-frame clones only and misses some. The sample contains fewer than 30,000 clones, around 83% of which appear only once. The source material was peripheral blood, sampled from a patient treated with photon-based radiotherapy. These receptors were obtained from a woman aged 45-65 years with pancreatic cancer.

The rearrangement uses TRBV7-8 and TRBJ2-7; perhaps TRBD1 as D (5 bases). V was trimmed by 5 bases and J by 6 bases, leaving 23 bases between them. The CDR3 runs to 16 residues. Germline CDR1 reads SGHVS; CDR2 reads FQNEAQ. Here the CDR3 reads CASSRRVGQGFREQYF. CDR3 bases: TGTGCCAGCAGCCGCAGGGTTGGGCAGGGATTTCGCGAGCAGTACTTC. Full variable domain (outside the CDR3, taken from reference TRBV7-8 and TRBJ2-7): GAGVSQSPRYKVAKRGQDVALRCDPISGHVSLFWYQQALGQGPEFLTYFQNEAQLDKSGLPSDRFFAERPEGSVSTLKIQRTQQEDSAVYLCASSRRVGQGFREQYFGPGTRLTVT.

V usage is TRBV29-1 and J usage is TRBJ2-7; TRBD2 might be the D (5 bases). V was clipped by 4 bases and J by 0 bases, with 7 bases between them. The germline V gene has CDR1 SQVTM and CDR2 ANQGSEA. The length of the CDR3 is 12 residues. The CDR3 bases are TGCAGCGTTGCTAGCAGCTCCTACGAGCAGTACTTC. Translation gives CSVASSSYEQYF.

This rearrangement joins TRBV30 to TRBJ1-2; no clear D. The CDR3 length is 14 residues. In germline, CDR1 is GTSNPN, CDR2 SVGIG (reference sequence). V lost 3 bases, J lost 8 bases, and 19 bases lay in between. Written as DNA, the CDR3 is TGTGCCTGGAGGGGCGCCCGAGGGTCGCGAGGCTACACCTTC. It codes for CAWRGARGSRGYTF. Together with reference TRBV30 and TRBJ1-2, the CDR3 gives the full variable domain: SQTIHQWPATLVQPVGSPLSLECTVEGTSNPNLYWYRQAAGRGLQLLFYSVGIGQISSEVPQNLSASRPQDRQFILSSKKLLLSDSGFYLCAWRGARGSRGYTFGSGTRLTVV.

This clone came up a few times. The chain has TRBV29-1 and TRBJ2-1; D might be TRBD1 or TRBD2, each matching 5 bases. Between the trimmed V and J ends, which lost 3 bases and 7 bases, there was a span of 13 bases. This CDR3 has 13 amino acids. From germline, CDR1 is SQVTM and CDR2 ANQGSEA. CDR3 region: CSVEPGAGNEQFF. Written as DNA, the CDR3 is TGCAGCGTTGAGCCCGGGGCAGGAAATGAGCAGTTCTTC.

This sequence joins TRBV6-1 and TRBJ1-4, with a possible D match to TRBD1 (5 bases). Deletions cut 1 base from V and 7 bases from J, with 10 bases between. The CDR3 sequence is 14 residues long. Looked up from germline, CDR1 is MNHNS and CDR2 is SASEGT. Here the CDR3 DNA reads TGTGCCAGCAGTGAAGACCCAGGGCGTGAAAAACTGTTTTTT. It codes for CASSEDPGREKLFF.

This chain joins TRBV19 and TRBJ2-7, with 11 bases fitting TRBD1. Per germline, CDR1 LNHDA and CDR2 SQIVND (reference sequence). The CDR3 contains 16 residues. Trimming at V came to 4 bases and at J to 2 bases, leaving 7 bases not matched to a gene. The CDR3 protein is CASSRIPGQGAYEQYF. The CDR3 DNA is TGTGCCAGTAGTAGGATACCGGGACAGGGGGCCTACGAGCAGTACTTC. The whole variable domain, filled in from reference TRBV19 and TRBJ2-7, reads DGGITQSPKYLFRKEGQNVTLSCEQNLNHDAMYWYRQDPGQGLRLIYYSQIVNDFQKGDIAEGYSVSREKKESFPLTVTSAQKNPTAFYLCASSRIPGQGAYEQYFGPGTRLTVT.

V and J are TRBV6-1 and TRBJ2-1, with TRBD2 matching over 7 bases. V was clipped by 2 bases and J by 8 bases; unmatched bases: 9. This CDR3 is built from 15 residues. In germline, CDR1 is MNHNS, CDR2 SASEGT. In DNA form, the CDR3 reads TGTGCCAGCAGTGAATCTGGGGGAGGGCCCGATGAGCAGTTCTTC. Protein sequence: CASSESGGGPDEQFF.

The chain couples TRBV14 to TRBJ2-7, with TRBD1 as a possible D gene (5 bases). V lost 0 bases, J lost 2 bases, and 17 bases lay in between. In germline, CDR1 is SGHDN, CDR2 FVKESK. There are 17 residues in the CDR3. The CDR3 protein is CASSQDLSPGYTYEQYF. The CDR3 DNA sequence: TGTGCCAGCAGCCAAGATTTATCCCCAGGGTATACCTACGAGCAGTACTTC.

The chain has TRBV9 and TRBJ2-5, with 8 bases aligning to TRBD1. With V trimmed by 4 bases and J by 5 bases, 10 bases remained unmatched. Germline CDR1 SGDLS, CDR2 YYNGEE. The CDR3 has 15 amino acids. The CDR3 protein is CASSPRGRQGETQYF. The CDR3 DNA is TGTGCCAGCAGCCCCAGAGGTAGACAGGGGGAGACCCAGTACTTC.

V is TRBV5-6 and J is TRBJ1-1; no reliable D call. The CDR3 covers 14 residues. V gave up 1 base and J gave up 5 bases, with 12 bases separating them. Germline V gives CDR1 SGHDT, CDR2 YYEEEE. CDR3 loop: CASSLLGKPTEAFF. The CDR3 region has the DNA TGTGCCAGCAGCTTGCTCGGCAAACCTACTGAAGCTTTCTTT.

The chain joins TRBV28 to TRBJ1-5; D remains ambiguous. V lost 5 bases and J lost 5, with 10 bases in between. The CDR3 contains 13 residues. Looked up from germline, CDR1 is MDHEN and CDR2 is SYDVKM. CDR3 in amino acids: CASSSRPHQPQHF. In DNA form, the CDR3 reads TGTGCCAGCAGTAGCCGACCTCATCAGCCCCAGCATTTT.

This chain uses TRBV5-4 with TRBJ1-2, with 7 bases that match TRBD1. The ends lost 0 bases at V and 2 bases at J; junction bases unmatched: 1. CDR3 length: 14 amino acids. Germline CDR1 and CDR2: SGHNT and YYREEE (reference sequence). The CDR3 DNA reads TGTGCCAGCAGCTTGGGACAGGGAAACTATGGCTACACCTTC. Amino acids: CASSLGQGNYGYTF.

The chain combines TRBV19 with TRBJ2-1; TRBD2 agrees at 13 bases. Trimming at V came to 5 bases and at J to 7 bases, leaving 5 bases not matched to a gene. From germline, CDR1 is LNHDA and CDR2 SQIVND (reference sequence). The CDR3 covers 15 residues. CDR3: CASSRTSGSLNEQFF. As DNA, the CDR3 is TGTGCCAGTAGTCGGACTAGCGGGAGTTTGAATGAGCAGTTCTTC.

In this sample, this clone turned up a few times. The rearrangement joins TRBV27 to TRBJ1-5, with 8 positions matching TRBD1. Germline V gene sequence: CDR1 MNHEY, CDR2 SMNVEV (reference sequence). Trimming cost V 8 bases and J 5 bases; bases outside gene matches: 5. The CDR3 covers 13 residues. CDR3 residues: CASSDRVHQPQHF. The CDR3 DNA reads TGTGCCAGCTCGGACAGGGTGCATCAGCCCCAGCATTTT.

This chain joins TRBV29-1 and TRBJ1-2; D remains ambiguous. In germline, CDR1 is SQVTM, CDR2 ANQGSEA. Trimming removed 7 bases at V and 8 bases at J, with 14 bases between. The CDR3 runs 11 residues. CDR3 sequence reads: CSARREGGYTF. In DNA, the CDR3 is TGCAGCGCCCGAAGGGAGGGAGGCTACACCTTC.

This clone was picked up a small number of times. The chain combines TRBV28 with TRBJ2-3; 14 bases fit TRBD2. Germline CDR1 MDHEN, CDR2 SYDVKM. The CDR3 spans 16 residues. V gave up 8 bases and J gave up 3 bases; unmatched junction bases: 7. In DNA, the CDR3 is TGTGCCAGCTTAACCGGGACTAGCGGGAGAACAGATACGCAGTATTTT. Translation: CASLTGTSGRTDTQYF.

The chain has TRBV6-5 and TRBJ2-2, with a weak D call TRBD2 (5 bases). The CDR3 is 14 residues long. Germline V CDR1 and CDR2: MNHEY, SVGAGI. Trimming pared 2 bases from V and 3 bases from J, leaving 7 bases between. The CDR3 is CASSYIGDTGELFF. The CDR3 coding sequence is TGTGCCAGCAGTTACATCGGGGACACCGGGGAGCTGTTTTTT.

The chain joins TRBV29-1 to TRBJ2-5; 7 nucleotides line up with TRBD2. V was clipped by 5 bases and J by 0 bases; unmatched bases: 9. This CDR3 region has 15 residues. The germline CDR1 and CDR2 sequences are SQVTM and ANQGSEA. In DNA form, the CDR3 reads TGCAGCGTTAAGTTGGCGGGAGCTTACCAAGAGACCCAGTACTTC. Residues: CSVKLAGAYQETQYF.

The DNA for the CDR3 is TGCGCCAGCAGCCAAAAGCAAGGGAGCTCCTACAATGAGCAGTTCTTC. Protein product: CASSQKQGSSYNEQFF. This chain uses TRBV4-1 with TRBJ2-1, with a weak D call TRBD2 (5 bases). This CDR3 comprises 16 residues. The germline V and J ends were trimmed by 2 bases and 0 bases, with 11 bases remaining between them. Germline V gene data show CDR1 as MGHRA and CDR2 as YSYEKL.

The rearrangement links TRBV16 to TRBJ2-5; 9 bases fit TRBD2. In germline, CDR1 is KGHSY, CDR2 FQNENV. V lost 1 base, J lost 3 bases, and 3 bases stayed unmatched. The CDR3 extends over 15 amino acids. CDR3 sequence reads: CASSQLAGGEETQYF. CDR3 DNA sequence: TGTGCCAGCAGCCAATTGGCGGGAGGGGAAGAGACCCAGTACTTC.